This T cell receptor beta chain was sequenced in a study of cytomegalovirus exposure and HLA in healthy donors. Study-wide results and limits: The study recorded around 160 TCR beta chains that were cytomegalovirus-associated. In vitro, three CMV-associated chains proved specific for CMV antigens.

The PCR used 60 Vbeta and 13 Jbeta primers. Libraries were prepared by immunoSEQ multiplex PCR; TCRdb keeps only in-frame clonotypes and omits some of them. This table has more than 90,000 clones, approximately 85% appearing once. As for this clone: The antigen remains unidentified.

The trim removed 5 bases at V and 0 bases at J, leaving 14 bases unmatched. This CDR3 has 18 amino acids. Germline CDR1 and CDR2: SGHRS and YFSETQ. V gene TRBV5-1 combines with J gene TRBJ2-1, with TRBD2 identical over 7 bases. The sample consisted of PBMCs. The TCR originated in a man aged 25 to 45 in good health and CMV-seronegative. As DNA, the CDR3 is TGCGCCAGCAGTCCCCTTGGGCTAGCGGACCTCTCCTACAATGAGCAGTTCTTC. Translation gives CASSPLGLADLSYNEQFF.